This T cell receptor (beta chain) was captured in a study of blood T cell repertoires in COVID-19. Study information: Samples taken during acute and convalescent COVID-19 were collected in the United States, Italy and Spain.

The V and J ends lost 5 bases and 3 bases respectively, with 15 bases between them. This CDR3 spans 15 amino acids. The germline gives CDR1 SNHLY, CDR2 FYNNEI. How the authors handled the data: Amplification of reference gene primers was used by the study to estimate nucleated cell counts. Libraries were prepared by immunoSEQ multiplex PCR; TCRdb keeps only in-frame clonotypes and omits some of them. D and trimming come from the DNA, and the V and J calls and clone size come from that table. Of some 340,000 clones in the sample, around 88% are singletons; the top ten hold 3%. The specimen was peripheral blood. The rearrangement joins TRBV2 to TRBJ2-3; tentative D call: TRBD2 (6 bases). The sequence was collected from a man aged 30 to 45 with active or convalescent COVID-19. The CDR3 reads CASSSGRMGTDTQYF. The CDR3 DNA reads TGTGCCAGCAGTTCCGGGAGAATGGGGACAGATACGCAGTATTTT.